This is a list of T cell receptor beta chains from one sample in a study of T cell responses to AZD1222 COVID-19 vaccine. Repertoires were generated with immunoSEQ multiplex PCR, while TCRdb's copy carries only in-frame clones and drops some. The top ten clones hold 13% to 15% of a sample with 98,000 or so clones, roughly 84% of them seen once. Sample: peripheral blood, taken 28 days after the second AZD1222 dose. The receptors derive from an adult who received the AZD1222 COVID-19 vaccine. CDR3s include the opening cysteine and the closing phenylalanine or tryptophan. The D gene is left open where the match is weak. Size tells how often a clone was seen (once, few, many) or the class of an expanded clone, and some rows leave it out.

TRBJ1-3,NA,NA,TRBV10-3,CAVGRGGLNTIYF,TGTGCCGTTGGACGGGGGGGGTTAAACACCATATATTTT
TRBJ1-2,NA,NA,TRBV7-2,CASSYYSGDGYTF,TGTGCCAGCAGCTACTATTCAGGGGACGGCTACACCTTC
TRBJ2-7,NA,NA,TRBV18,CASSQTGGPYEQYF,TGTGCCAGCTCACAGACCGGAGGCCCCTACGAGCAGTACTTC
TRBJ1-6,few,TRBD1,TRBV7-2,CASSPGQGGVYWSPLHF,TGTGCCAGCAGTCCAGGACAGGGTGGGGTATATTGGTCACCCCTCCACTTT
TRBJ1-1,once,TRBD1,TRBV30,CACPDRDGTEAFF,TGTGCCTGCCCGGACAGGGATGGCACTGAAGCTTTCTTT
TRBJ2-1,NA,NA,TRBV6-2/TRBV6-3,CASSREGAALYNEQFF,TGTGCCAGCAGCCGAGAAGGAGCGGCCCTCTACAATGAGCAGTTCTTC
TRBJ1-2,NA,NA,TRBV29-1,CSVPTSYDGGYTF,TGCAGCGTTCCAACCTCCTATGACGGTGGCTACACCTTC
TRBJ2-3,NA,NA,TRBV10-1,CASSDQSTDTQYF,TGCGCCAGCAGTGACCAGAGCACAGATACGCAGTATTTT
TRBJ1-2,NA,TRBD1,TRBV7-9,CASSPMTGEYGYTF,TGTGCCAGCAGCCCGATGACAGGGGAATATGGCTACACCTTC
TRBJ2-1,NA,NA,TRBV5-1,CASSLISKGQFF,TGCGCCAGCAGCTTGATTAGCAAGGGGCAGTTCTTC
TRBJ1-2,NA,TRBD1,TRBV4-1,CASSLSGQLNNGYTF,TGCGCCAGCAGCCTGTCGGGACAGCTAAACAATGGCTACACCTTC
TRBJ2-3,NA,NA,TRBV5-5,CASSSFSTDTQYF,TGTGCCAGCAGCTCGTTTAGCACAGATACGCAGTATTTT
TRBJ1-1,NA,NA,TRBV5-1,CASSLAGVGDTEAFF,TGCGCCAGCAGCTTGGCAGGGGTGGGTGACACTGAAGCTTTCTTT
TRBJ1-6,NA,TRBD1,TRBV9,CASSAPSGTGTYNSPLHF,TGTGCCAGCAGCGCCCCATCCGGGACAGGGACCTATAATTCACCCCTCCACTTT
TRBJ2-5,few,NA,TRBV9,CASSVDSSAKETQYF,TGTGCCAGCAGCGTAGATTCTAGCGCGAAAGAGACCCAGTACTTC
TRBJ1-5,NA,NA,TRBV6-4,CAAGGAGPQHF,TGTGCCGCCGGGGGGGCAGGACCCCAGCATTTT
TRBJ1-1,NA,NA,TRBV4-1,CASSRTPDMNTEAFF,TGCGCCAGCAGCCGGACACCCGACATGAACACTGAAGCTTTCTTT
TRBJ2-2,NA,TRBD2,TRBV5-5,CASSPRTSGSSTGELFF,TGTGCCAGCAGCCCTCGGACTAGCGGGAGTTCGACCGGGGAGCTGTTTTTT
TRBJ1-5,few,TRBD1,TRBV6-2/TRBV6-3,CASSYPIYSDRGRQPQHF,TGTGCCAGCAGTTACCCAATATATTCAGACAGGGGTAGACAGCCCCAGCATTTT
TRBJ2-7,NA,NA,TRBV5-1,CASSLARLGEQYF,TGCGCCAGCAGCTTGGCCCGCTTAGGAGAGCAGTACTTC
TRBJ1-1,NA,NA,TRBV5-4,CASSPKTGMGNTEAFF,TGTGCCAGCAGCCCGAAAACAGGGATGGGGAACACTGAAGCTTTCTTT
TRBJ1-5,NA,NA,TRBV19,CASRVRINQPQHF,TGTGCCAGTCGGGTTCGCATCAATCAGCCCCAGCATTTT
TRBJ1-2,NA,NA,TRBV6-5,CASREGVLTF,TGTGCCAGCAGGGAGGGGGTCTTGACCTTC
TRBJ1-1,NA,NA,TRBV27,CASSLGATNTEAFF,TGTGCCAGCAGTTTAGGGGCTACGAACACTGAAGCTTTCTTT
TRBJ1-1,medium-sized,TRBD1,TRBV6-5,CASRARGSTEAFF,TGTGCCAGCCGGGCCAGGGGGTCCACTGAAGCTTTCTTT
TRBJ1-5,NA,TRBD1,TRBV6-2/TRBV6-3,CASSPGQGIQPQHF,TGTGCCAGCAGCCCGGGACAGGGGATACAGCCCCAGCATTTT
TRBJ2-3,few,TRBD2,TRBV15,CATSRDSGSRDTQYF,TGTGCCACCAGCAGAGATAGCGGGAGTCGGGATACGCAGTATTTT
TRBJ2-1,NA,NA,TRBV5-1,CASSPDLRRYNEQFF,TGCGCCAGCAGTCCGGACCTAAGGCGCTACAATGAGCAGTTCTTC
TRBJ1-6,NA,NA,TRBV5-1,CASSPGASSYNSPLHF,TGCGCCAGCAGCCCCGGCGCTAGCTCCTATAATTCACCCCTCCACTTT
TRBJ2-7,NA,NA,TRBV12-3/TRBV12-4,CASRGSSYEQYF,TGTGCCAGCAGGGGGAGCTCCTACGAGCAGTACTTC
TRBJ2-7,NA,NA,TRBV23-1,CASSQSGRGDYEQYF,TGCGCCAGCAGTCAATCGGGCAGGGGGGATTACGAGCAGTACTTC
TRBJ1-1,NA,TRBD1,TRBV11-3,CASRAQGQMNTEAFF,TGTGCCAGCAGAGCCCAGGGACAGATGAACACTGAAGCTTTCTTT
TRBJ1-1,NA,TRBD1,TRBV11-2,CASSLRGATGGAGTEAFF,TGTGCCAGCAGCTTACGGGGGGCGACAGGGGGCGCTGGGACTGAAGCTTTCTTT
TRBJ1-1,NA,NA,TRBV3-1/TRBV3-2,CASSLRGEGPEAFF,TGTGCCAGCAGCCTAAGGGGGGAGGGTCCTGAAGCTTTCTTT
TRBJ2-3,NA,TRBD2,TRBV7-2,CASSLTSGSRSDTQYF,TGTGCCAGCAGCTTAACTAGCGGGAGCAGGTCAGATACGCAGTATTTT
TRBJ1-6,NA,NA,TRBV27,CASSIENSPLHF,TGTGCCAGCAGTATTGAGAATTCACCCCTCCACTTT
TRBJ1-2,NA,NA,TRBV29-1,CSARLGPYGYTF,TGCAGCGCCCGACTGGGCCCCTATGGCTACACCTTC
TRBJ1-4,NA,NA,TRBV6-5,CASTGRGSTNEKLFF,TGTGCCAGCACCGGTCGAGGGTCAACTAATGAAAAACTGTTTTTT
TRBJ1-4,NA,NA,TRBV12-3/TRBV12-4,CASSSYVGEKLFF,TGTGCCAGCAGTTCTTACGTCGGGGAAAAACTGTTTTTT
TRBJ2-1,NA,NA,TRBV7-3,CASSLIQGQGEQFF,TGTGCCAGCAGCTTAATTCAGGGGCAGGGTGAGCAGTTCTTC
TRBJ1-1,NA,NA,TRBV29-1,CSVGRRDAEAFF,TGCAGCGTGGGGCGTCGGGATGCTGAAGCTTTCTTT
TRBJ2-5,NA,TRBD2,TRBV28,CASSHPTRLAGRETQYF,TGTGCCAGCAGCCACCCTACGAGACTAGCGGGTAGGGAGACCCAGTACTTC
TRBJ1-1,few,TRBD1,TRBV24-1,CATSDSTGETARFAFF,TGTGCCACCAGTGATTCGACAGGGGAGACGGCGAGATTTGCTTTCTTT
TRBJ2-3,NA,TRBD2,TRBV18,CASSPRSGGAKTDTQYF,TGTGCCAGCTCACCACGAAGCGGGGGGGCCAAAACAGATACGCAGTATTTT
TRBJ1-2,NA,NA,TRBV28,CASSPQPDSYGYTF,TGTGCCAGCAGTCCCCAGCCAGATAGCTATGGCTACACCTTC
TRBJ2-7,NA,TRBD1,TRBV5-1,CASSLTPGTGFSEQYF,TGCGCCAGCAGCTTAACGCCGGGGACAGGGTTCTCCGAGCAGTACTTC
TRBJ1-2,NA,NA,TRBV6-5,CASSGDYGYTF,TGTGCCAGCTCGGGGGACTATGGCTACACCTTC
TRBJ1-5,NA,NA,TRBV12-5,CASGLALVDQPQHF,TGTGCTAGTGGTTTGGCCCTCGTAGATCAGCCCCAGCATTTT
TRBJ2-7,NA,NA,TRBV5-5,CASSFNPGAYEQYF,TGTGCCAGCAGCTTTAATCCGGGGGCCTACGAGCAGTACTTC
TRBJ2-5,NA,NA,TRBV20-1,CSARYQETQYF,TGCAGCGCTAGATACCAAGAGACCCAGTACTTC
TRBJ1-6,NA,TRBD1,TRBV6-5,CASSLQGGVGSPLHF,TGTGCCAGCAGTCTCCAGGGGGGAGTAGGGTCACCCCTCCACTTT
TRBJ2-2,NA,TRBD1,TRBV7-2,CASSWADRGSTGELFF,TGTGCCAGCAGCTGGGCGGACAGGGGCAGCACCGGGGAGCTGTTTTTT
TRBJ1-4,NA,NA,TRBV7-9,CASSLGSGPAYEKLFF,TGCGCCAGCAGCTTAGGTTCGGGGCCTGCGTATGAAAAACTGTTTTTT
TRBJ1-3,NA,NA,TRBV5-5,CASSPSSDRSYSGNTIYF,TGTGCCAGCAGCCCAAGTTCTGACAGGTCATACTCTGGAAACACCATATATTTT
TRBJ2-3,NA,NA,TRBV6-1,CASSEASGRDTQYF,TGTGCCAGCAGTGAAGCCTCGGGGAGAGATACGCAGTATTTT